The 30 T cell receptor beta chains presented below share a single source sample, sequenced in a study of T cell responses to AZD1222 COVID-19 vaccine. Method: immunoSEQ multiplex PCR; TCRdb's copy keeps in-frame clones and lacks some. The sample carries under 200,000 clones, around nine tenths recorded once. This material consisted of peripheral blood, taken 28 days after the second dose of the MenACWY control vaccine. These receptors originate from an adult who received the MenACWY meningococcal vaccine as a control.

The chain uses TRBV28 and TRBJ1-1; D gene ambiguous. V lost 4 bases and J 2 bases, leaving 2 bases between the germline ends. Germline assignment: CDR1 MDHEN and CDR2 SYDVKM. This CDR3 comprises 11 residues. CDR3 DNA sequence: TGTGCCAGCAGTTCTAACACTGAAGCTTTCTTT. It yields the protein CASSSNTEAFF.

The chain has TRBV19 and TRBJ1-5; D not certain. V lost 5 bases to trimming and J lost 2 bases, with 10 bases between them. The germline V gene encodes CDR1 LNHDA and CDR2 SQIVND (reference sequence). The length of the CDR3 is 14 residues. In nucleotides, the CDR3 is TGTGCCAGTAGTCCGCCGCCTGGCAATCAGCCCCAGCATTTT. Its protein product is CASSPPPGNQPQHF.

V gene TRBV30 combines with J gene TRBJ1-1; D ambiguous. Looked up from germline, CDR1 is GTSNPN and CDR2 is SVGIG (reference sequence). The CDR3 is 13 amino acids. Trimming stripped 3 bases from V and 8 bases from J, with 16 bases between. The CDR3 protein is CAWSHLAGAEAFF. The CDR3 region has the DNA TGTGCCTGGAGCCACCTTGCGGGAGCCGAAGCTTTCTTT. Full variable domain (missing parts from reference TRBV30 and TRBJ1-1): SQTIHQWPATLVQPVGSPLSLECTVEGTSNPNLYWYRQAAGRGLQLLFYSVGIGQISSEVPQNLSASRPQDRQFILSSKKLLLSDSGFYLCAWSHLAGAEAFFGQGTRLTVV.

V is TRBV27 and J is TRBJ2-5; 7 bases agree with TRBD1. The CDR3 runs 13 residues. Germline trimming cut 7 bases from V and 2 bases from J; bases unmatched to any gene: 4. Germline-derived CDR1 and CDR2 are MNHEY and SMNVEV (reference sequence). CDR3 protein: CASKGGRQETQYF. The DNA of the CDR3 is TGTGCCAGCAAAGGGGGCCGGCAAGAGACCCAGTACTTC.

The V gene is TRBV3-1 (or the pseudogene TRBV3-2), the J gene TRBJ1-5, with D hard to call. The germline V gene has CDR1 LGHDT and CDR2 YNNKEL (reference sequence). Trimming left V 4 bases short and J 2 bases short, with 15 bases between. The CDR3 covers 16 residues. This chain's CDR3 is CASSLSGGHGNQPQHF. The CDR3 coding sequence is TGTGCCAGCAGCCTCTCTGGTGGGCACGGCAATCAGCCCCAGCATTTT.

This rearrangement joins TRBV7-9 to TRBJ1-4; D is unresolved. The V gene lost 1 base and the J gene lost 4 bases, with 10 bases spanning the gap. Germline CDR1 and CDR2: SEHNR and FQNEAQ (reference sequence). The CDR3 has 15 amino acids. The CDR3, as DNA: TGTGCCAGCAGCTTAGTCCGCCAGAATAATGAAAAACTGTTTTTT. Protein: CASSLVRQNNEKLFF.

V usage is TRBV19 and J usage is TRBJ1-6, with 8 bases identical to TRBD1. The germline gives CDR1 LNHDA, CDR2 SQIVND (reference sequence). This CDR3 contains 15 residues. The trim removed 4 bases at V and 5 bases at J, leaving 4 bases unmatched. This CDR3 is CASSSGTGHNSPLHF. The CDR3 DNA sequence: TGTGCCAGTAGTAGCGGGACAGGTCATAATTCACCCCTCCACTTT.

This chain connects TRBV4-2 to TRBJ2-7; 13 nucleotides line up with TRBD2. The CDR3 has 16 amino acids. CDR1 LGHNA and CDR2 YNFKEQ come from the germline V gene. V trimming: 0 bases; J trimming: 3 bases; junction bases outside the gene matches: 2. As DNA, the CDR3 is TGTGCCAGCAGCCAAGAGGGGACTAGCGGGATCTACGAGCAGTACTTC. Its protein product is CASSQEGTSGIYEQYF.

The V gene is TRBV30, the J gene TRBJ2-7; D is perhaps TRBD1 (6 bases). The V end was cut by 2 bases, the J end by 10 bases, with 12 bases between. Germline CDR1 is GTSNPN and CDR2 is SVGIG (reference sequence). The CDR3 consists of 11 residues. CDR3 in DNA: TGTGCCTGGAGTTCAGGGGCCGGACAGTACTTC. This gives the protein CAWSSGAGQYF.

In DNA form, the CDR3 reads TGTGCCAGCAGTCCCGCCGGTGGCGGGGTATCGAACACCGGGGAGCTGTTTTTT. Its translation is CASSPAGGGVSNTGELFF. The V call is TRBV28, the J call TRBJ2-2; the D gene is possibly TRBD2 (6 bases). Germline assignment: CDR1 MDHEN and CDR2 SYDVKM. The CDR3 spans 18 residues. Trimming took off 5 bases at V and 0 bases at J, with 19 bases between the two ends. The full variable domain, rest sourced from reference TRBV28 and TRBJ2-2, is DVKVTQSSRYLVKRTGEKVFLECVQDMDHENMFWYRQDPGLGLRLIYFSYDVKMKEKGDIPEGYSVSREKKERFSLILESASTNQTSMYLCASSPAGGGVSNTGELFFGEGSRLTVL.

V and J are TRBV20-1 and TRBJ2-1; tentatively, D is TRBD2 (6 bases). V lost 3 bases and J lost 4, with 13 bases in between. The CDR3 totals 14 residues. Looked up from germline, CDR1 is DFQATT and CDR2 is SNEGSKA (reference sequence). CDR3 residues: CSASELGGYNEQFF. CDR3 in DNA: TGCAGTGCTAGTGAACTCGGGGGATACAATGAGCAGTTCTTC.

CDR3 region: CASSQEGTANEKLFF. The CDR3 coding sequence is TGCGCCAGCAGCCAAGAGGGGACGGCTAATGAAAAACTGTTTTTT. J is TRBJ1-4 and V is TRBV4-3; a weak D match, TRBD1 (5 bases). Germline lookup yields CDR1 LGHNA and CDR2 YSLEER. The V end was cut by 0 bases, the J end by 3 bases, with 8 bases between. The CDR3 covers 15 residues.

V and J are TRBV3-1 (or the pseudogene TRBV3-2) and TRBJ2-1, with TRBD1 matching over 8 bases. The germline CDR1 and CDR2 sequences are LGHDT and YNNKEL (reference sequence). The V gene end was trimmed by 2 bases and the J gene end by 4 bases; junction bases not matched to a gene: 10. The CDR3 spans 17 residues. The CDR3 sequence: CASSQRLSRGLYNEQFF. CDR3 nucleotides: TGTGCCAGCAGCCAAAGGTTATCCAGGGGGCTTTACAATGAGCAGTTCTTC.

The chain recombines TRBV11-2 with TRBJ2-1; D gene unclear. This CDR3 spans 13 amino acids. Per germline, CDR1 SGHAT and CDR2 FQNNGV. V gave up 1 base and J gave up 7 bases, with 8 bases separating them. The CDR3 protein is CASSLGSRNEQFF. CDR3 sequence (DNA): TGTGCCAGCAGCTTAGGATCCAGGAATGAGCAGTTCTTC.

The chain joins TRBV7-9 to TRBJ2-1, with D unclear. Per germline, CDR1 SEHNR and CDR2 FQNEAQ (reference sequence). V was cut by 1 base and J by 5 bases, with 9 bases left in between. CDR3 length: 14 amino acids. This CDR3 reads CASSLDRLDNEQFF. The CDR3 DNA follows: TGTGCCAGCAGCTTAGACAGATTGGACAATGAGCAGTTCTTC.

The chain carries TRBV10-3 and TRBJ1-2; D gene unclear. Trimming took off 8 bases at V and 10 bases at J, with 20 bases between the two ends. The germline gives CDR1 ENHRY, CDR2 SYGVKD. The CDR3 runs 13 residues. CDR3 bases: TGTGCCATCGGAGTAACCGGACGACGGGACTACACCTTC. As protein: CAIGVTGRRDYTF.

This clone showed up just once. The gene calls are TRBV27 and TRBJ1-3; D perhaps matches TRBD1 (6 bases). CDR1 is MNHEY, CDR2 SMNVEV, per germline (reference sequence). V was pared by 2 bases and J by 4 bases, with 18 bases between. The CDR3 length is 17 residues. The CDR3, as DNA: TGTGCCAGCAGTTTACACCCCGGGGGGCTACGGGGAAACACCATATATTTT. Its protein is CASSLHPGGLRGNTIYF.

This clone was seen a single time. This chain's CDR3 is CASSSGQEAVVAEAFF. In nucleotides, the CDR3 is TGTGCCAGCAGCTCGGGACAGGAGGCGGTAGTGGCTGAAGCTTTCTTT. The rearrangement links TRBV7-9 to TRBJ1-1, with 8 bases aligning to TRBD1. The CDR3 covers 16 residues. With 4 bases clipped from V and 6 bases from J, the junction kept 13 bases outside the gene matches. Germline CDR1 SEHNR, CDR2 FQNEAQ (reference sequence). The full variable domain, completed using reference TRBV7-9 and TRBJ1-1, is DTGVSQNPRHKITKRGQNVTFRCDPISEHNRLYWYRQTLGQGPEFLTYFQNEAQLEKSRLLSDRFSAERPKGSFSTLEIQRTEQGDSAMYLCASSSGQEAVVAEAFFGQGTRLTVV.

The chain links TRBV6-5 to TRBJ1-1; the D gene is possibly TRBD1 (6 bases). The CDR3 consists of 14 residues. Trimming left V 6 bases short and J 1 base short, with 12 bases between. Germline-derived CDR1 and CDR2 are MNHEY and SVGAGI. The CDR3 region has the DNA TGTGCCAGCAGGACCACGGGACAGAACACTGAAGCTTTCTTT. It codes for CASRTTGQNTEAFF.

V gene TRBV18 combines with J gene TRBJ2-3, with 10 bases lining up with TRBD2. CDR1 and CDR2 from the germline V gene are KGHSH and LQKENI. The CDR3 length is 18 residues. V shed 4 bases and J 2 bases; nucleotides not matched to a gene: 12. The DNA for the CDR3 is TGTGCCAGCTCACGATCTAGCGGGAGTTTGGGACTCACAGATACGCAGTATTTT. It yields the protein CASSRSSGSLGLTDTQYF.

V gene TRBV5-1 combines with J gene TRBJ1-1; 7 positions match TRBD1. The germline CDR1 and CDR2 sequences are SGHRS and YFSETQ. The CDR3 spans 15 residues. V gave up 0 bases and J gave up 1 base; unmatched junction bases: 3. For the CDR3, the DNA is TGCGCCAGCAGCTTGGGACAGGGATGGAACACTGAAGCTTTCTTT. This gives the protein CASSLGQGWNTEAFF.

The chain carries TRBV5-6 and TRBJ1-2; no clear D. Germline V gene sequence: CDR1 SGHDT, CDR2 YYEEEE. V gave up 1 base and J gave up 8 bases, with 12 bases separating them. This CDR3 is 13 amino acids long. The CDR3 sequence is CASSLQFQGGYTF. Here the CDR3 DNA reads TGTGCCAGCAGCTTGCAGTTCCAAGGCGGCTACACCTTC.

This chain links TRBV19 with TRBJ1-4, with TRBD1 identical over 7 bases. CDR1 and CDR2 from the germline V gene are LNHDA and SQIVND (reference sequence). Losses at the gene ends were 4 bases for V and 4 bases for J; bases not matched to a gene: 9. This CDR3 spans 16 amino acids. The CDR3 DNA follows: TGTGCCAGTAGTACATCAGGGGGATCTTTTAATGAAAAACTGTTTTTT. It specifies CASSTSGGSFNEKLFF.

The gene calls are TRBV28 and TRBJ1-1; TRBD1 is a possible D gene (6 bases). Trimming took 5 bases from V and 0 from J, leaving 19 bases between them. Germline assignment: CDR1 MDHEN and CDR2 SYDVKM. CDR3 length: 17 amino acids. CDR3 DNA sequence: TGTGCCAGCAGTCCCTTGGGGGCGGGGGCTATGAACACTGAAGCTTTCTTT. It translates to CASSPLGAGAMNTEAFF.

The CDR3 bases are TGTGCCACCAGTGATTTTGTGTGGGGCTACACCTTC. Encoded protein: CATSDFVWGYTF. The chain links TRBV24-1 to TRBJ1-2; D remains ambiguous. This CDR3 is 12 amino acids long. Trimming cost V 1 base and J 8 bases, with 7 bases left between them. Germline V gives CDR1 KGHDR, CDR2 SFDVKD.

The rearrangement links TRBV27 to TRBJ2-2, with 11 bases matching TRBD2. Trimming at V came to 4 bases and at J to 1 base, leaving 5 bases not matched to a gene. This CDR3 comprises 17 residues. Germline CDR1 MNHEY, CDR2 SMNVEV (reference sequence). The DNA of the CDR3 is TGTGCCAGCAGTTCAAGACTAGCGGGGAGGAACACCGGGGAGCTGTTTTTT. As protein: CASSSRLAGRNTGELFF.

The rearrangement links TRBV5-1 to TRBJ2-5; 11 bases agree with TRBD1. J lost 5 bases, V lost 4 bases, and 7 bases had no gene match. CDR1 and CDR2 (germline): SGHRS, YFSETQ. The CDR3 sequence is 15 residues long. CDR3 bases: TGCGCCAGCAGCCCCCCGGGACAGGGGGGTGAGACCCAGTACTTC. Its translation: CASSPPGQGGETQYF.

This chain links TRBV23-1 with TRBJ2-1, with 8 bases identical to TRBD1. TRBV23-1 counts as an open reading frame of uncertain function. V gave up 8 bases and J gave up 6 bases; unmatched junction bases: 9. This CDR3 contains 14 residues. The CDR3 DNA reads as TGCGCCAGCGGCATTGGACAGGGAGCCAATGAGCAGTTCTTC. Protein product: CASGIGQGANEQFF.

The chain couples TRBV7-8 to TRBJ2-3, with 9 bases matching TRBD2. Per germline, CDR1 SGHVS and CDR2 FQNEAQ. The CDR3 consists of 17 residues. Trimming cost V 5 bases and J 0 bases; bases outside gene matches: 9. Written as DNA, the CDR3 is TGTGCCAGCAGCCCGGACACTAGCGGGCCTAGCACAGATACGCAGTATTTT. Protein: CASSPDTSGPSTDTQYF.

This clone was seen a single time. This sequence joins TRBV12-3 or TRBV12-4 and TRBJ1-1, with D unclear. Trimming took off 4 bases at V and 5 bases at J, with 11 bases between the two ends. This CDR3 region has 13 residues. Written as DNA, the CDR3 is TGTGCCAGCAGTTCCGGGGTAGGAACTGAAGCTTTCTTT. Amino acids: CASSSGVGTEAFF.